The TCR beta chain under discussion was sequenced for a study of shared clonotypes between healthy human individuals (dated by TCRdb to 2019 to 2021). Some background on the complete study: Three men and a couple of women, aged 18 to 49 years, made up the cohort. For each donor, CD4 naive and CD4 memory were each given three plates, CD8 naive was given two plates, and CD8 memory was given one plate. To estimate repertoire size and how much clonotype sharing occurs between individuals, the study deeply sequenced the blood TCR repertoires of several healthy adults. Libraries were prepared and TCR repertoires were sequenced by different laboratories using diverse techniques, in order to increase sequencing depth and limit assay-specific biases. Between about 0.94 and 8.9 billion PBMCs per donor were obtained by leukapheresis.

The germline V gene supplies CDR1 SQVTM and CDR2 ANQGSEA. The CDR3 holds 12 amino acids from the cysteine to the phenylalanine. The kept DNA is CDR3 alone, 36 bases in frame from the first base. The junction carries 16 bases between V and J, which are trimmed by 6 bases and 7 bases respectively. Findings and caveats that apply to the study as a whole: Clonotypes shared by all four sorted-subset donors showed higher generation probabilities than non-shared clonotypes. Naive subsets generally had larger estimated clonotype richness than memory subsets did. Even with the large sequencing depth, rarefaction of the sorted-subset datasets indicated that sequencing was incomplete. The small number of donors limited the genetic and exposure-history diversity represented. Sampling was restricted to blood, and TCR repertoires in tissue are likely to differ from TCR repertoires in blood. Across a handful of donors, around 5.4% of naive CD4, 3.5% of naive CD8, 2% to 2.5% of memory CD4, and under 0.45% of memory CD8 clonotypes were shared. Pairwise subsampling led to the expectation that sequencing depth would affect the degree of clonotype sharing among donors.

A note on this clone: Its recognized antigen is unknown. The record has no base qualities; no much larger clone is one base away.

CD8 naive samples consisted of CD45RO-negative cells that were positively selected for CCR7, yielding a CD45RA+CCR7+ population without TemRA cells. The donors were healthy, HIV-negative adults who had no recently reported acute infections or vaccinations. All donors were Caucasian adults living in Nashville, Tennessee, USA. Blood was collected by leukapheresis, and PBMCs were isolated by Ficoll-Histopaque density gradient centrifugation and then cryopreserved in liquid nitrogen vapor phase. Analytical flow cytometry was used to check the purity and quantity of every magnetically sorted T cell population. Genomic DNA was isolated from every sorted fraction and measured by UV absorbance on a Nanodrop 2000c. Using the deep immunoSEQ assay, multiplex PCR amplified TCR CDR3 regions from genomic DNA. For each cell subset, the extracted genomic DNA was distributed evenly across all wells of several immunoSEQ 96-well plates, and each plate served as one replicate. Each replicate PCR for sorted subsets received around 200 ng genomic DNA, equal to about 30,000 T cell genomes. Purified libraries were measured with a Qubit 3.0 fluorometer, size-checked on a Bioanalyzer 2100, and measured again with the KAPA Library Quantification kit. Every immunoSEQ 96-well plate was sequenced on a dedicated single-read 150-cycle Illumina NextSeq 550 flow cell. The authors processed their data as follows. Because only junctional sequences without quality scores were contained in the immunoSEQ output, filtering matching that applied to full-length reads could not be performed. Sequences were annotated with PyIR, a Python wrapper for IgBLAST v1.9, using IMGT germline references to assign V/J genes and CDR3. Any read was removed if the V/J assignment was weak (E-value above 1e-6), the CDR3 was missing, or the read contained stop codons, out-of-frame junctions, or ambiguous translated residues. A V3J clonotype was defined by an identical inferred V gene, J gene, and CDR3 amino acid sequence. Percentage overlap between repertoires was calculated by dividing the number of shared unique clonotypes by the size of the smaller repertoire. Three approaches were used to assess repertoire richness: RTK rarefaction, the Chao1 estimator, and Recon v2.1 estimates of unobserved clonotypes. Generation probabilities were computed with OLGA for all TCRbeta clonotypes obtained by the gDNA method from a handful of donors. TCRdb's version of the immuneACCESS table is confined to in-frame rearrangements and falls short of the full clone set. An unresolved V gene accounts for under half of the shortfall where checked; the remainder is of unknown origin. The V and J calls and clone size come from that table; D and trimming were worked out from the DNA. This sample lists 2 million to 2.5 million clones; 90% to 95% were detected once. The ten largest clones add up to 1.5% to 2% of the sample.

Sequenced: naive CD8+ T cells from PBMCs. The cell subset or site label here, explained by the study, means: CD45RA+CCR7+. This clonotype originated in a man between 18 and 35 years old in good health. Some clones in this sample may be carry-over from other donors' samples. This chain is built from TRBV29-1 and TRBJ2-7; the D region is possibly TRBD1 or TRBD2, each matching across 5 bases. The sequence in DNA is TGCAGCGTCGACGCTCCGTGGGGGGAGCAGTACTTC. This yields the protein CSVDAPWGEQYF.